This entry lists 7 T cell receptor beta chains sequenced from one sample in a study of human T cells and chemical hapten exposure. Time point specified: pre-sensitization, week 0. Sample treatment: therapeutic diphenylcyclopropenone sensitization with weekly scalp DPC. TCRdb reanalysed the RACE reads using MiXCR and keeps one entry per CDR3 protein. This repertoire shows more than 55,000 distinct CDR3 sequences, 11% found once; its top ten account for about 4%. This sample comprised whole blood, obtained in connection with sensitization to the hapten diphenylcyclopropenone (DPC). Receptor source: a woman in her thirties or forties with alopecia areata. Some clones in this sample may be carry-over from other donors' samples.

This clonotype has only a few counts. V gene TRBV6-2 or TRBV6-3 combines with J gene TRBJ2-1; D ambiguous. CDR3 length: 12 residues. CDR1 and CDR2 (germline): MNHEY, SVGEGT. The V end was cut by 2 bases, the J end by 8 bases, with 7 bases between. The CDR3 DNA reads TGTGCCAGCAGTTACCGGATGGATGAGCAGTTCTTC. It specifies CASSYRMDEQFF.

This clonotype has a count of ten or more. The rearrangement joins TRBV7-2 to TRBJ2-1; tentative D call: TRBD2 (5 bases). The germline gives CDR1 SGHTA, CDR2 FQGNSA. The CDR3 has 14 residues. Deletions cut 9 bases from V and 8 bases from J, with 20 bases between. As DNA, the CDR3 is TGTGCCAGTAAGATATCGGGGAGAGTATATGAGCAGTTCTTC. Its protein product is CASKISGRVYEQFF. The whole variable domain, remainder taken from reference TRBV7-2 and TRBJ2-1, is GAGVSQSPSNKVTEKGKDVELRCDPISGHTALYWYRQSLGQGLEFLIYFQGNSAPDKSGLPSDRFSAERTGGSVSTLTIQRTQQEDSAVYLCASKISGRVYEQFFGPGTRLTVL.

The V call is TRBV30, the J call TRBJ2-3; TRBD2 is a possible D gene (5 bases). With 4 bases removed from V and 2 bases from J, the gap between germline ends came to 19 bases. CDR1 and CDR2 from the germline V gene are GTSNPN and SVGIG (reference sequence). CDR3 length equals 16 residues. The CDR3 nucleotides are TGTGCCTGGACCCGGGGTCAGGCCCTACCCACAGATACGCAGTATTTT. Protein: CAWTRGQALPTDTQYF.

V gene TRBV2 combines with J gene TRBJ2-1; TRBD2 agrees at 14 bases. Germline V gene lookup returns CDR1 SNHLY and CDR2 FYNNEI. V was pared by 6 bases and J by 7 bases, with 8 bases of the junction left unmatched. CDR3 length equals 16 residues. CDR3 bases: TGTGCCAGCAGCGCCAGACTAGCGGGAGGGCCTAATGAGCAGTTCTTC. This gives the protein CASSARLAGGPNEQFF.

The sample holds many counts of this clonotype. V is TRBV10-1 and J is TRBJ2-7; maybe TRBD2 (6 bases). This CDR3 region has 12 residues. CDR1 and CDR2 from the germline V gene are WNHNN and SYGVQD (reference sequence). With 6 bases removed from V and 6 bases from J, the gap between germline ends came to 12 bases. CDR3 in amino acids: CASSRGTSEQYF. CDR3 DNA: TGCGCCAGCAGCCGCGGGACCTCCGAGCAGTACTTC.

The chain links TRBV5-1 to TRBJ2-7, with D hard to call. Germline loops: CDR1 SGHRS, CDR2 YFSETQ. The V end was cut by 2 bases, the J end by 0 bases, with 6 bases between. The CDR3 spans 13 residues. This chain's CDR3 is CASSFGDSYEQYF. Here the CDR3 DNA reads TGCGCCAGCAGCTTTGGCGACTCCTACGAGCAGTACTTC.

The chain has TRBV20-1 and TRBJ1-4; D gene unclear. CDR1 and CDR2 (germline): DFQATT, SNEGSKA (reference sequence). The CDR3 covers 15 residues. V shed 4 bases and J shed 0 bases, with 12 bases lying between them. DNA of the CDR3: TGCAGTGCTACCCACCCTCAAGCAACTAATGAAAAACTGTTTTTT. It translates to CSATHPQATNEKLFF.